This T cell receptor (beta chain) originates from a study of CD8 T cells in ankylosing spondylitis. MiXCR, applied by TCRdb to the 5' RACE reads, yields one record per CDR3 protein. The profile shows roughly 670,000 distinct CDR3 sequences, roughly 20% of them singletons. The study, taken as a whole, reports: Disease-linked clones, CD8+, were relatively rare in peripheral blood. Significant enrichment of disease-linked clones was reportedly seen in matched ankylosing spondylitis synovial fluid. Ankylosing spondylitis blood seemed to carry a telltale TCR beta motif made of fewer than 10 highly homologous variants. Earlier literature documents some of the motif variants in reactive arthritis synovial fluid and blood.

Comments on this clonotype: Its matching antigen is unknown.

There are 14 residues in the CDR3. V dropped 6 bases and J dropped 4; count of bases not matched to a gene: 5. CDR1 is LGHNA, CDR2 YNFKEQ, per germline. This chain joins TRBV4-2 and TRBJ1-4, with TRBD1 identical over 7 bases. This TCR was recovered from a male donor with ankylosing spondylitis. Material: blood, either unsorted or a sorted T cell fraction (not recorded which). The CDR3 sequence is CASRRTGLNEKLFF. CDR3 sequence (DNA): TGTGCCAGCAGACGGACAGGCCTTAATGAAAAACTGTTTTTT.